Below are 13 T cell receptor beta chains sequenced from a single sample in a study of blood T cell repertoires in COVID-19. TCRdb's table, derived via immunoSEQ multiplex PCR, lists solely in-frame clones and lacks some. This table has about 90,000 clones, over 80% appearing once. The specimen sequenced was peripheral blood. Receptors were obtained from a woman between 70 and 85 years old with active or convalescent COVID-19.

This clone has more than one count but fewer than ten. The CDR3 nucleotides are TGTGCCAGCAGCTCCGGGACAGGGAATTTCTACGAGCAGTACTTC. Protein sequence: CASSSGTGNFYEQYF. The chain combines TRBV7-2 with TRBJ2-7; 9 positions agree with TRBD1. J gave up 3 bases and V 4 bases, and 7 bases lay outside the gene matches. Germline V gives CDR1 SGHTA, CDR2 FQGNSA. The CDR3 contains 15 residues.

The chain links TRBV5-1 to TRBJ2-5; 7 bases map to TRBD1. Germline V gives CDR1 SGHRS, CDR2 YFSETQ. The J segment lost 4 bases and the V segment lost 3 bases, leaving 6 bases of the junction unmatched. The CDR3 has 14 residues. The CDR3 coding sequence is TGCGCCAGCAGCTCGACAGGGTTCCGAGAGACCCAGTACTTC. Residues: CASSSTGFRETQYF.

The chain combines TRBV7-8 with TRBJ2-7; 12 bases are a match to TRBD1. V dropped 1 base and J dropped 4; count of bases not matched to a gene: 11. The CDR3 loop spans 18 amino acids. Germline V gene sequence: CDR1 SGHVS, CDR2 FQNEAQ. The DNA of the CDR3 is TGTGCCAGCAGCTTAGATGCGGGACAGGGGGCTGGTCCTTACGAGCAGTACTTC. As protein: CASSLDAGQGAGPYEQYF.

This clone was counted between two and nine times. V gene TRBV5-1 combines with J gene TRBJ1-5; 7 nucleotides line up with TRBD1. J was trimmed by 3 bases and V by 4 bases; bases with no gene match: 4. The CDR3 is 14 amino acids. The germline V gene encodes CDR1 SGHRS and CDR2 YFSETQ. CDR3 sequence: CASSPTGPNQPQHF. CDR3 sequence (DNA): TGCGCCAGCAGCCCGACAGGGCCCAATCAGCCCCAGCATTTT.

The chain joins TRBV28 to TRBJ1-1; 7 nucleotides line up with TRBD1. The CDR3 totals 12 residues. The trim removed 5 bases at V and 6 bases at J, leaving 3 bases unmatched. Germline V gives CDR1 MDHEN, CDR2 SYDVKM. CDR3: CASSTGVSEAFF. CDR3 in DNA: TGTGCCAGCAGTACAGGGGTATCTGAAGCTTTCTTT.

This rearrangement joins TRBV10-3 to TRBJ1-1; possibly TRBD1 for D (6 bases). Germline loops: CDR1 ENHRY, CDR2 SYGVKD. V dropped 6 bases and J dropped 2 bases, with 19 bases sitting between them. CDR3 length equals 16 residues. For the CDR3, the DNA is TGTGCCATCAGAAACGGTCGACAGGAGAGAAACACTGAAGCTTTCTTT. Translated: CAIRNGRQERNTEAFF.

The chain couples TRBV11-2 to TRBJ2-2; 7 bases are shared with TRBD1. Germline-derived CDR1 and CDR2 are SGHAT and FQNNGV. The CDR3 runs to 16 residues. The ends lost 4 bases at V and 1 base at J; junction bases unmatched: 6. The CDR3 DNA sequence: TGTGCCAGCAGCTCAACCGGGACAGTGAACACCGGGGAGCTGTTTTTT. This codes for CASSSTGTVNTGELFF.

This clone was counted once. The genes are TRBV6-2 or TRBV6-3 and TRBJ2-7; 10 bases line up with TRBD1. This CDR3 comprises 16 residues. V dropped 6 bases and J dropped 7; count of bases not matched to a gene: 15. Germline loops: CDR1 MNHEY, CDR2 SVGEGT. DNA for the CDR3: TGTGCCAGCAGCCAGGCTTTTGGGACAGGGGAAAGGGAGCAGTACTTC. This encodes CASSQAFGTGEREQYF.

The DNA of the CDR3 is TGTGCCACCAGCGTCGGACAGGGGGCTGCAAATGAGCAGTTCTTC. Translating gives CATSVGQGAANEQFF. The chain is built from TRBV15 and TRBJ2-1; TRBD1 agrees at 11 bases. With V trimmed by 5 bases and J by 7 bases, 7 bases remained unmatched. In germline, CDR1 is LNHNV, CDR2 YYDKDF (reference sequence). This CDR3 comprises 15 residues.

The CDR3 loop is CASSTGQGKAKNIQYF. CDR3 nucleotides: TGTGCCAGTAGTACAGGACAGGGGAAGGCCAAAAACATTCAGTACTTC. The chain combines TRBV19 with TRBJ2-4; 9 nucleotides align to TRBD1. The germline gives CDR1 LNHDA, CDR2 SQIVND (reference sequence). The CDR3 covers 16 residues. Trimming took 4 bases from V and 1 from J; bases not matched to a gene: 5.

This clone was observed a single time. The rearrangement joins TRBV25-1 to TRBJ1-2; no firm D call. The length of the CDR3 is 13 residues. Germline CDR1 is MGHDK and CDR2 is SYGVNS. V was trimmed by 4 bases and J by 8 bases, leaving 14 bases between them. The CDR3: CASSGNLLAGYTF. The CDR3, as DNA: TGTGCCAGCAGTGGAAACTTACTTGCCGGCTACACCTTC.

V usage is TRBV4-2 and J usage is TRBJ2-5, with D perhaps TRBD2 (6 bases). The CDR3 extends over 15 amino acids. The V gene lost 0 bases and the J gene lost 4 bases, with 12 bases spanning the gap. Germline V gives CDR1 LGHNA, CDR2 YNFKEQ. The CDR3 here is CASSQETSVGETQYF. CDR3 in DNA: TGTGCCAGCAGCCAAGAGACTAGTGTTGGAGAGACCCAGTACTTC.

The J gene is TRBJ2-3, the V gene TRBV20-1; D gene uncertain. The ends were cut back, 6 bases at V and 9 bases at J, with 13 bases in the middle. There are 11 residues in the CDR3. Germline loops: CDR1 DFQATT, CDR2 SNEGSKA (reference sequence). CDR3 nucleotides: TGCAGTGCCCCCAGACTCGCGACGCAGTATTTT. Protein: CSAPRLATQYF.